These 15 T cell receptor beta chains share one sample of origin, sequenced in a study of T cells in women clearing cervical HPV infection. Using immunoSEQ multiplex PCR, the repertoire was profiled, and TCRdb retains in-frame clones only, with some absent. The listing contains around 30,000 clones. What was sequenced was blood buffy coat. The receptor set was obtained from a woman aged 18 to 75 with a cervical HPV16 infection that either progressed to CIN3+ or cleared (not recorded which).

Concerning this clone: Read coverage stops 3 residues before the CDR3 terminus; the germline J gene supplies the remainder. The chain uses TRBV20-1 and TRBJ1-1; the match to TRBD1 covers 9 bases. Germline V gene sequence: CDR1 DFQATT, CDR2 SNEGSKA (reference sequence). The CDR3 runs 14 residues. The ends lost 6 bases at V and 6 bases at J; junction bases unmatched: 11. CDR3 loop: CSAVTDRGWAEAFF. The sequenced part of the CDR3 DNA is TGCAGTGCCGTGACCGACAGGGGGTGGGCTGAA.

With respect to this clone: The DNA ends 3 residues before the CDR3 does, and the rest of the CDR3 is filled in from the germline J gene. V usage is TRBV5-6 and J usage is TRBJ2-5, with 11 bases that match TRBD2. This CDR3 spans 14 amino acids. Germline V lookup: CDR1 SGHDT, CDR2 YYEEEE. CDR3 DNA (partial): TGTGCCAGCAGCCTAACTAGCGGGGGAAAAACC. This encodes CASSLTSGGKT. The full CDR3 protein is CASSLTSGGKTQYF.

Points on this clone: The read terminates 3 residues before the CDR3 end, so the remaining end is supplied by the germline J gene. This chain connects TRBV20-1 to TRBJ2-4; possible D gene TRBD2, 5 bases. Germline V gene sequence: CDR1 DFQATT, CDR2 SNEGSKA (reference sequence). CDR3 length: 14 residues. The sequenced part of the CDR3 DNA is TGCAGTGCTAGAGTGCGGACTCTTCCTGAGACT. Encoded protein: CSARVRTLPET. In full, the CDR3 is CSARVRTLPETQYF.

As to this clone: With the read ending 3 residues before the CDR3 end, the germline J gene is used to fill in that end. The chain carries TRBV19 and TRBJ1-1, with 7 positions matching TRBD1. The V gene end was trimmed by 1 base and the J gene end by 4 bases; junction bases not matched to a gene: 3. Looked up from germline, CDR1 is LNHDA and CDR2 is SQIVND (reference sequence). The CDR3 extends over 14 amino acids. CDR3 bases read: TGTGCCAGTAGTATAGCAGGGGGGCTCACTGAA. It codes for CASSIAGGLTE. From start to end, the CDR3 is CASSIAGGLTEAFF.

Details on this clone: Read sequence stops 3 residues before the CDR3 end, and the germline J gene provides the missing end. The chain has TRBV20-1 and TRBJ2-4; possibly TRBD1 for D (6 bases). Germline V gives CDR1 DFQATT, CDR2 SNEGSKA (reference sequence). The CDR3 extends over 13 amino acids. V lost 7 bases and J lost 2, with 12 bases in between. CDR3 protein: CSGTDRSKNIQYF. The CDR3 DNA, read in part, is TGCAGTGGGACCGACAGGTCCAAAAACATT.

A word on this clone: The read gets to within 3 residues of the CDR3 end, and the germline J gene fills in the rest. V and J are TRBV5-1 and TRBJ1-1; D is ambiguous. V shed 2 bases and J shed 3 bases, with 8 bases lying between them. CDR1 and CDR2 from the germline V gene are SGHRS and YFSETQ. The CDR3 runs to 13 residues. CDR3 DNA, as far as it was read: TGCGCCAGCAGCTTTGGCGGATACACTGAA. Translating gives CASSFGGYTE. The CDR3 in full is CASSFGGYTEAFF. Full variable domain (outside the CDR3, taken from reference TRBV5-1 and TRBJ1-1): KAGVTQTPRYLIKTRGQQVTLSCSPISGHRSVSWYQQTPGQGLQFLFEYFSETQRNKGNFPGRFSGRQFSNSRSEMNVSTLELGDSALYLCASSFGGYTEAFFGQGTRLTVV.

Turning to this clone: The read ends 3 residues before the CDR3 terminus; that terminus is restored from the germline J gene. The chain joins TRBV9 to TRBJ2-2, with 10 bases matching TRBD1. The germline V gene encodes CDR1 SGDLS and CDR2 YYNGEE. The CDR3 spans 18 residues. V lost 0 bases and J lost 2; bases outside the gene matches: 7. CDR3 residues: CASSVGTGGNGNTGELFF. CDR3 bases read: TGTGCCAGCAGCGTAGGGACAGGGGGTAATGGTAACACCGGGGAG.

About this clone itself: Coverage ceases 3 residues before the CDR3 finishes, and the germline J gene fills in the end. The rearrangement links TRBV5-1 to TRBJ1-1, with D possibly being TRBD1 (6 bases). CDR3 length: 16 residues. Germline V gene sequence: CDR1 SGHRS, CDR2 YFSETQ. Trimming pared 4 bases from V and 0 bases from J, leaving 16 bases between. The chain's CDR3 is CASSPAGGGLNTEAFF. The CDR3 DNA, read in part, is TGCGCCAGCAGCCCCGCCGGAGGGGGACTGAACACTGAA.

With regard to this clone: The CDR3 is cut off 3 residues early in the read; its end comes from the germline J gene. V gene TRBV11-1 combines with J gene TRBJ2-2; no definite D call. Germline CDR1 is SGHAT and CDR2 is FQDESV (reference sequence). The germline V and J ends were trimmed by 5 bases and 7 bases, with 11 bases remaining between them. This CDR3 is 13 amino acids long. CDR3 DNA (partial): TGTGCCAGCAGCCCCCAGGTAGGCGGGGAG. It yields the protein CASSPQVGGE. The CDR3 reads in full as CASSPQVGGELFF.

As for this clone: The sequence runs out 3 residues before the end of the CDR3; the remainder is reconstructed from the germline J gene. The V gene is TRBV7-9, the J gene TRBJ2-7; D possibly corresponds to TRBD1 (5 bases). The germline V gene encodes CDR1 SEHNR and CDR2 FQNEAQ (reference sequence). The germline V and J ends were trimmed by 5 bases and 2 bases, with 13 bases remaining between them. The CDR3 covers 14 residues. Partial CDR3 DNA: TGTGCCAGCAGCCCCTCCCAGGGAACCTACGAG. It is translated as CASSPSQGTYE. The whole CDR3 protein is CASSPSQGTYEQYF.

As for this clone: The missing CDR3 end, 3 residues past where the read stops, is filled in from the germline J gene. The rearrangement links TRBV9 to TRBJ2-1; TRBD1 matches 8 bases. The CDR3 is made up of 14 amino acids. The germline CDR1 and CDR2 sequences are SGDLS and YYNGEE. Germline trimming cut 4 bases from V and 7 bases from J; bases unmatched to any gene: 7. This CDR3 is CASSLQGGTNEQFF. The CDR3 bases that were read are TGTGCCAGCAGCCTACAGGGGGGTACTAATGAG. Full variable domain (remainder filled in from reference TRBV9 and TRBJ2-1): DSGVTQTPKHLITATGQRVTLRCSPRSGDLSVYWYQQSLDQGLQFLIQYYNGEERAKGNILERFSAQQFPDLHSELNLSSLELGDSALYFCASSLQGGTNEQFFGPGTRLTVL.

CDR3 loop: CASSLGGEAFF. The sequenced CDR3 bases are TGTGCCAGCAGCTTAGGAGGGGAA. The V call is TRBV7-9, the J call TRBJ1-1; D is ambiguous. The read ends 3 residues shy of where the CDR3 ends; the end is completed using the germline J gene. From germline, CDR1 is SEHNR and CDR2 FQNEAQ (reference sequence). The CDR3 extends over 11 amino acids.

The covered CDR3 bases are TGTGCCAGTAGTCCCAGCGGGGGGGTAAAAGAGACC. Protein: CASSPSGGVKET. The full CDR3 protein is CASSPSGGVKETQYF. The chain links TRBV19 to TRBJ2-5, with 10 bases fitting TRBD2. The read ends 3 residues shy of where the CDR3 ends; the end is completed using the germline J gene. Germline trimming cut 5 bases from V and 3 bases from J; bases unmatched to any gene: 6. Germline CDR1 reads LNHDA; CDR2 reads SQIVND (reference sequence). The CDR3 contains 15 residues.

Concerning this clone itself: Read coverage stops 3 residues before the CDR3 terminus; the germline J gene supplies the remainder. This chain uses TRBV5-4 with TRBJ2-7; TRBD1 aligns across 7 bases. Trimming removed 1 base from V and 1 base from J; junction bases left unmatched: 5. The CDR3 has 15 residues. The germline CDR1 and CDR2 sequences are SGHNT and YYREEE (reference sequence). CDR3 DNA, as far as it was read: TGTGCCAGCAGCTTGAGGAAGGGACAGTCCTACGAG. Amino acids: CASSLRKGQSYE. The complete CDR3 protein is CASSLRKGQSYEQYF.

About this clone: The sequenced fragment ends 3 residues before the CDR3 boundary, so the rest is inferred from the germline J gene. The chain uses TRBV11-1 and TRBJ2-3; D remains unclear. This CDR3 region has 14 residues. Germline V gives CDR1 SGHAT, CDR2 FQDESV (reference sequence). Trimming stripped 3 bases from V and 1 base from J, with 8 bases between. The part of the CDR3 DNA that was read is TGTGCCAGCAGCTTCAGGCCACGCACAGATACG. Its protein product is CASSFRPRTDT. From start to end, the CDR3 is CASSFRPRTDTQYF.